These 16 T cell receptor beta chains originate from one sample sequenced in a study of beta chain features in type 1 diabetes. Sequencing targeted expressed TCRB transcripts, as all isolated RNA had been reverse transcribed. Produced via immunoSEQ multiplex PCR; TCRdb's table is partial and in-frame only. In the table there are under 950,000 clones, 15% to 20% of which are singletons. Source material: naive CD4+ T cells from blood. Receptor source: a woman aged 18 to 35 in good health.

The chain links TRBV4-3 to TRBJ2-4; weak D call: TRBD1 (6 bases). CDR1 and CDR2 from the germline V gene are LGHNA and YSLEER. This CDR3 has 13 amino acids. V was trimmed by 4 bases and J by 7 bases, leaving 11 bases between them. The CDR3 DNA reads TGCGCCAGCAGCCCCACCCAGGGGAACATTCAGTACTTC. Translating gives CASSPTQGNIQYF.

V usage is TRBV2 and J usage is TRBJ1-5, with D unclear. The germline V gene encodes CDR1 SNHLY and CDR2 FYNNEI. V lost 8 bases, J lost 0 bases, and 8 bases lay in between. This CDR3 is 13 amino acids long. The CDR3 spells CASGGYSNQPQHF. CDR3 DNA sequence: TGTGCCAGCGGCGGATATAGCAATCAGCCCCAGCATTTT.

This clone showed up just a few times. The rearrangement uses TRBV5-1 and TRBJ2-3, with 11 bases lining up with TRBD2. V trimming: 5 bases; J trimming: 2 bases; junction bases outside the gene matches: 4. This CDR3 has 15 residues. Germline V gene data show CDR1 as SGHRS and CDR2 as YFSETQ. The CDR3 bases are TGCGCCAGCAGGACTAGCGGGACATACACAGATACGCAGTATTTT. Protein product: CASRTSGTYTDTQYF.

This chain joins TRBV4-3 and TRBJ2-1; D is ambiguous. The CDR3 loop spans 16 amino acids. Germline lookup yields CDR1 LGHNA and CDR2 YSLEER. Trimming removed 4 bases from V and 0 bases from J, with 13 bases in between. The CDR3: CASSRFHADSYNEQFF. The DNA of the CDR3 is TGCGCCAGCAGCCGGTTCCACGCAGACTCCTACAATGAGCAGTTCTTC.

V is TRBV4-1 and J is TRBJ2-2; 10 nucleotides align to TRBD1. Germline CDR1 MGHRA, CDR2 YSYEKL. There are 16 residues in the CDR3. V dropped 4 bases and J dropped 6; count of bases not matched to a gene: 8. The CDR3 DNA follows: TGCGCCAGCAGCCCCCCCCCGGGACAGGGGTCCGGGGAGCTGTTTTTT. It translates to CASSPPPGQGSGELFF.

This clone showed up just a few times. V is TRBV7-9 and J is TRBJ1-1; TRBD1 is a possible D gene (5 bases). The CDR3 runs 15 residues. Germline CDR1 SEHNR, CDR2 FQNEAQ (reference sequence). Trimming left V 4 bases short and J 0 bases short, with 12 bases between. The CDR3 loop reads CASSSMGEVNTEAFF. For the CDR3, the DNA is TGTGCCAGCAGCTCGATGGGGGAGGTGAACACTGAAGCTTTCTTT. Full variable domain (outside the CDR3, taken from reference TRBV7-9 and TRBJ1-1): DTGVSQNPRHKITKRGQNVTFRCDPISEHNRLYWYRQTLGQGPEFLTYFQNEAQLEKSRLLSDRFSAERPKGSFSTLEIQRTEQGDSAMYLCASSSMGEVNTEAFFGQGTRLTVV.

The chain employs TRBV5-4 and TRBJ2-4, with a possible D match to TRBD1 (6 bases). CDR3 length equals 14 residues. Trimming removed 5 bases from V and 6 bases from J, with 15 bases in between. Germline V gives CDR1 SGHNT, CDR2 YYREEE (reference sequence). The CDR3: CASSPPWGRNIQYF. In DNA, the CDR3 is TGTGCCAGCAGTCCGCCTTGGGGGCGAAACATTCAGTACTTC.

The gene calls are TRBV5-4 and TRBJ2-1; 10 bases match TRBD1. The CDR3 loop spans 16 amino acids. The germline CDR1 and CDR2 sequences are SGHNT and YYREEE (reference sequence). The V and J ends lost 3 bases and 2 bases, in that order; junction bases with no gene match: 5. Here the CDR3 DNA reads TGTGCCAGCAGCTATCAAGGACAGGGGGCCTACAATGAGCAGTTCTTC. Encoded protein: CASSYQGQGAYNEQFF.

This clone has a handful of counts. The V and J genes are TRBV9 and TRBJ1-1; D not certain. Germline CDR1 SGDLS, CDR2 YYNGEE. The CDR3 has 14 amino acids. The V end was cut by 0 bases, the J end by 4 bases, with 10 bases between. CDR3 DNA sequence: TGTGCCAGCAGCGTAGCGTCGAGCACCACTGAAGCTTTCTTT. Its translation is CASSVASSTTEAFF. Full variable domain (remainder filled in from reference TRBV9 and TRBJ1-1): DSGVTQTPKHLITATGQRVTLRCSPRSGDLSVYWYQQSLDQGLQFLIQYYNGEERAKGNILERFSAQQFPDLHSELNLSSLELGDSALYFCASSVASSTTEAFFGQGTRLTVV.

J is TRBJ2-3 and V is TRBV10-3, with D perhaps TRBD2 (6 bases). Germline V lookup: CDR1 ENHRY, CDR2 SYGVKD. V was clipped by 1 base and J by 2 bases, with 10 bases between them. The CDR3 has 15 amino acids. CDR3 protein: CAISEFGLPTDTQYF. The CDR3 DNA reads as TGTGCCATCAGTGAGTTTGGACTACCCACAGATACGCAGTATTTT.

This clone came up a few times. The CDR3 bases are TGTGCCACTCAAAGGACTAGCGGGAATCGCGCAGATACGCAGTATTTT. Encoded protein: CATQRTSGNRADTQYF. The rearrangement uses TRBV10-3 and TRBJ2-3, with TRBD2 identical over 12 bases. The CDR3 extends over 16 amino acids. V gave up 10 bases and J gave up 4 bases; unmatched junction bases: 12. Germline-derived CDR1 and CDR2 are ENHRY and SYGVKD.

The J gene is TRBJ2-4, the V gene TRBV28; the D call may be TRBD1 or TRBD2 (5 bases each). Trimming cost V 5 bases and J 0 bases, with 20 bases left between them. The CDR3 is 18 amino acids. Per germline, CDR1 MDHEN and CDR2 SYDVKM. CDR3 amino acids: CASSQSGLGDLAKNIQYF. In DNA form, the CDR3 reads TGTGCCAGCAGTCAGTCGGGCTTGGGGGATCTAGCCAAAAACATTCAGTACTTC.

The chain couples TRBV9 to TRBJ2-5, with TRBD2 matching over 8 bases. Trimming took 2 bases from V and 5 from J; bases not matched to a gene: 5. This CDR3 has 14 amino acids. Germline CDR1 is SGDLS and CDR2 is YYNGEE. The CDR3 coding sequence is TGTGCCAGCAGCGTTTTTCCGGGAGGGGAGACCCAGTACTTC. This codes for CASSVFPGGETQYF.

The chain couples TRBV5-8 to TRBJ2-1; the D gene is possibly TRBD2 (5 bases). The V end lost 0 bases, the J end lost 15 bases, and 16 bases lay between the germline ends. This CDR3 contains 13 residues. Per germline, CDR1 SGHTS and CDR2 YDEGEE. The CDR3 DNA sequence: TGTGCCAGCAGCTTGGTCGATGAGGGCGGTCGGTTCTTC. Protein product: CASSLVDEGGRFF.

V is TRBV28 and J is TRBJ2-7; perhaps D is TRBD1 or TRBD2 (5 bases each). The CDR3 extends over 17 amino acids. The V end lost 1 base, the J end lost 2 bases, and 18 bases lay between the germline ends. Germline loops: CDR1 MDHEN, CDR2 SYDVKM. CDR3 sequence reads: CASSLFGTVTGTYEQYF. In DNA, the CDR3 is TGTGCCAGCAGTTTATTTGGGACCGTAACTGGGACCTACGAGCAGTACTTC. Combining the CDR3 with reference TRBV28 and TRBJ2-7 gives the whole variable domain DVKVTQSSRYLVKRTGEKVFLECVQDMDHENMFWYRQDPGLGLRLIYFSYDVKMKEKGDIPEGYSVSREKKERFSLILESASTNQTSMYLCASSLFGTVTGTYEQYFGPGTRLTVT.

The CDR3 coding sequence is TGTGCCAGCACCCCCCAGGGAAGCTCCTACAATGAGCAGTTCTTC. Its protein is CASTPQGSSYNEQFF. This chain uses TRBV27 with TRBJ2-1; maybe TRBD1 (5 bases). CDR1 and CDR2 from the germline V gene are MNHEY and SMNVEV (reference sequence). The CDR3 extends over 15 amino acids. V lost 7 bases, J lost 0 bases, and 13 bases lay in between.